Listed below are T cell receptor beta chains from one sample, sequenced in a study of somatic mutations in cytotoxic T cells in rheumatoid arthritis. Assay used: immunoSEQ multiplex PCR; TCRdb lists only in-frame clones, some missing. Of around 13,000 clones detected, roughly 74% appear once; the ten largest clones hold about 22%. Sequencing input: CD8+ T cells sorted from blood. The receptors shown here come from an adult with rheumatoid arthritis. CDR3s leave out the opening cysteine and the closing phenylalanine or tryptophan.

>TRBV6-6|TRBJ2-7
ASSYSLAGYEQY
>TRBV6-1|TRBJ1-5
ASTEGDTGHQPQH
>TRBV5-4|TRBJ2-1
ASSLAFNEQF
>TRBV10-3|TRBJ1-3
AISVLQVEWMAPGNTIY
>TRBV28|TRBJ1-3
ASSLWTGSSGNTIY
>TRBV4-1|TRBJ1-1
ASSPTGLKEAF
>TRBV15|TRBJ2-1
ATSRGVEQF
>TRBV28|TRBJ2-7
ASSSGLSSYEQY
>TRBV18|TRBJ2-3
ASSPSIQTSTDTQY
>TRBV7-9|TRBJ2-7
ASSKGLAGGFDEQY
>TRBV4-1|TRBJ2-3
ASSRAVGLAGGANTDTQY
>TRBV29-1|TRBJ2-5
SVPTSEGPGETQY
>TRBV27|TRBJ2-1
ASSPGTSGYNEQF
>TRBV6-1|TRBJ2-7
ASSERANPYEQY
>TRBV6-5|TRBJ1-4
ASSYSKGASGKLF
>TRBV7-9|TRBJ1-4
ASSLTGYSNEKLF
>TRBV19|TRBJ2-4
ASSTQLAGGTLAKNIQY
>TRBV28|TRBJ1-4
ASSSDRGRIEKLF
>TRBV27|TRBJ2-7
ASSSRGDYEQY
>TRBV11-3|TRBJ2-5
ASSLKAEQETQY
>TRBV28|TRBJ2-7
ASSKGQLPSYEQY
>TRBV6-5|TRBJ2-2
ASRRGYGELF